This TCR beta chain was identified during a study of cytomegalovirus exposure and HLA in healthy donors. Broader study findings: The classifier reportedly diagnosed cytomegalovirus status with high sensitivity and specificity.

The germline gives CDR1 SGHRS, CDR2 YFSETQ. The CDR3 sequence is 14 residues long. The V gene end was trimmed by 4 bases and the J gene end by 4 bases; junction bases not matched to a gene: 4. Separation from the roughly 680-subject first cohort characterized the roughly 130-subject validation cohort, to which the donors belonged. This clone was recorded only once. What it binds is unknown. Method: immunoSEQ multiplex PCR; TCRdb's copy keeps in-frame clones and lacks some. Here the sample spans fewer than 120,000 clones, 88% being singletons. This chain joins TRBV5-1 and TRBJ2-7; the match to TRBD1 covers 11 bases. The sequenced sample was PBMCs. The clonotype was recovered from a woman aged 25 to 39 in good health and CMV-seropositive. The CDR3 coding sequence is TGCGCCAGCAGCACCGGACAGGGGGCTTACGAGCAGTACTTC. Encoded protein: CASSTGQGAYEQYF.